What follows are 2 T cell receptor beta chains derived from one specimen sequenced in a study of blood T cell repertoires in COVID-19. Only in-frame clones appear in the TCRdb table, and some are missing; sequencing was by immunoSEQ multiplex PCR. In the table there are 220,000 or so clones, less than 90% of which are singletons. Sample: PBMCs or T cells enriched from blood (not recorded which). The receptor source for this set is a woman aged 40 to 49 who had recovered from COVID-19.

The rearrangement links TRBV30 to TRBJ1-2; D remains ambiguous. V was pared by 1 base and J by 8 bases, with 26 bases between. This CDR3 comprises 17 residues. CDR1 and CDR2 from the germline V gene are GTSNPN and SVGIG (reference sequence). The DNA of the CDR3 is TGTGCCTGGAGTGAAAAGGGAGTTAGCGCAGTTCCCCGGGGCTACACCTTC. Its translation: CAWSEKGVSAVPRGYTF.

The table lists this clone with a few counts. The rearrangement uses TRBV10-3 and TRBJ1-5; D not resolved. V shed 0 bases and J shed 7 bases, with 13 bases lying between them. The V gene's germline CDR1 is ENHRY and CDR2 SYGVKD. The length of the CDR3 is 15 residues. DNA of the CDR3: TGTGCCATCAGTGAGTCGTCACGACTAGACCAGCCCCAGCATTTT. Its translation: CAISESSRLDQPQHF.